These 12 T cell receptor beta chains came from one sample sequenced in a study of blood T cell repertoires in COVID-19. Produced via immunoSEQ multiplex PCR; TCRdb's table is partial and in-frame only. The data hold tens of thousands of clones, with around 82% observed a single time. The specimen was peripheral blood. The receptors were sampled from a woman aged 80 or over with acute or convalescent COVID-19.

The CDR3 DNA reads as TGTGCCACCAGTGATGGGGACAGACGGTCGAATGAAAAACTGTTTTTT. Amino acid sequence: CATSDGDRRSNEKLFF. This sequence joins TRBV24-1 and TRBJ1-4; 7 bases map to TRBD1. The CDR3 loop spans 16 amino acids. With 3 bases clipped from V and 5 bases from J, the junction kept 8 bases outside the gene matches. Per germline, CDR1 KGHDR and CDR2 SFDVKD.

This chain links TRBV19 with TRBJ2-3, with 8 bases that match TRBD1. CDR3 length equals 15 residues. Looked up from germline, CDR1 is LNHDA and CDR2 is SQIVND (reference sequence). Trimming cost V 3 bases and J 0 bases; bases outside gene matches: 2. CDR3 residues: CASSITGGSTDTQYF. The CDR3 coding sequence is TGTGCCAGTAGTATCACAGGGGGAAGCACAGATACGCAGTATTTT.

The gene calls are TRBV5-4 and TRBJ2-7, with D perhaps TRBD1 (6 bases). This CDR3 spans 13 amino acids. Trimming pared 4 bases from V and 4 bases from J, leaving 12 bases between. Germline V gene lookup returns CDR1 SGHNT and CDR2 YYREEE (reference sequence). The CDR3 is CASSVDRRYEQYF. The CDR3 nucleotides are TGTGCCAGCAGCGTAGACAGGAGGTACGAGCAGTACTTC.

The CDR3 DNA is TGTGCCAGCAGCTTAGATAGCTCCGTTTACAATGAGCAGTTCTTC. Translating it yields CASSLDSSVYNEQFF. The rearrangement joins TRBV7-2 to TRBJ2-1; D gene unclear. V was trimmed by 1 base and J by 4 bases, leaving 11 bases between them. The germline V gene has CDR1 SGHTA and CDR2 FQGNSA. CDR3 size: 15 residues.

In its sample, this clone was seen a few times. CDR3 sequence: CASGRGGVTDTQYF. The CDR3 coding sequence is TGTGCCAGCGGGAGGGGGGGGGTCACAGATACGCAGTATTTT. The rearrangement joins TRBV6-5 to TRBJ2-3, with a weak D call TRBD2 (7 bases). The ends were cut back, 8 bases at V and 2 bases at J, with 14 bases in the middle. This CDR3 has 14 amino acids. Per germline, CDR1 MNHEY and CDR2 SVGAGI.

The chain couples TRBV5-1 to TRBJ1-4, with D perhaps TRBD1 (5 bases). This CDR3 is built from 17 residues. V lost 1 base to trimming and J lost 5 bases, with 18 bases between them. Germline V gene data show CDR1 as SGHRS and CDR2 as YFSETQ. CDR3 in amino acids: CASSLFSGEGSNEKLFF. For the CDR3, the DNA is TGCGCCAGCAGCTTGTTCTCGGGGGAAGGTAGCAATGAAAAACTGTTTTTT.

V gene TRBV5-1 combines with J gene TRBJ1-2; TRBD1 matches at 8 bases. V dropped 0 bases and J dropped 6; count of bases not matched to a gene: 1. Germline CDR1 and CDR2: SGHRS and YFSETQ. This CDR3 is 13 amino acids long. Here the CDR3 DNA reads TGCGCCAGCAGCTTGGACAGGGGGAATGGCTACACCTTC. As protein: CASSLDRGNGYTF. The variable domain in full, with the rest retrieved from reference TRBV5-1 and TRBJ1-2, is KAGVTQTPRYLIKTRGQQVTLSCSPISGHRSVSWYQQTPGQGLQFLFEYFSETQRNKGNFPGRFSGRQFSNSRSEMNVSTLELGDSALYLCASSLDRGNGYTFGSGTRLTVV.

V usage is TRBV20-1 and J usage is TRBJ2-1, with a weak D call TRBD2 (7 bases). The CDR3 is 11 residues long. V shed 7 bases and J shed 9 bases, with 13 bases lying between them. Germline-derived CDR1 and CDR2 are DFQATT and SNEGSKA (reference sequence). The CDR3 nucleotides read TGCAGTGTCCCGGGGGGCTCTGAGCAGTTCTTC. Translation gives CSVPGGSEQFF.

This clone came up once. Other nucleotide sequences in the sample specify the same CDR3. This chain links TRBV12-3 or TRBV12-4 with TRBJ1-5; D gene unclear. This CDR3 has 13 amino acids. V was trimmed by 3 bases and J by 4 bases, leaving 7 bases between them. The CDR3 region is CASSLSQNQPQHF. CDR3 DNA: TGTGCCAGCAGTTTGTCACAGAATCAGCCCCAGCATTTT.

This chain links TRBV18 with TRBJ2-5; 8 bases line up with TRBD1. The germline CDR1 and CDR2 sequences are KGHSH and LQKENI. The CDR3 is 14 residues long. V shed 4 bases, J shed 2 bases, and the junction held 3 bases outside the gene matches. Written as DNA, the CDR3 is TGTGCCAGCTCACGCGGACAGGGACAAGAGACCCAGTACTTC. Translated: CASSRGQGQETQYF.

The rearrangement joins TRBV5-1 to TRBJ1-2; 7 bases agree with TRBD1. The CDR3 has 13 residues. Germline CDR1 SGHRS, CDR2 YFSETQ. The V segment lost 0 bases and the J segment 7 bases; nucleotides outside the gene matches: 3. CDR3 region: CASSLGGGGGYTF. As DNA, the CDR3 is TGCGCCAGCAGCTTGGGAGGGGGCGGTGGCTACACCTTC.

This chain connects TRBV27 to TRBJ2-7; D remains ambiguous. The CDR3 runs 14 residues. From germline, CDR1 is MNHEY and CDR2 SMNVEV (reference sequence). Trimming took 0 bases from V and 0 from J, leaving 6 bases between them. CDR3 coding DNA: TGTGCCAGCAGTTTATCATCGGTCTCCTACGAGCAGTACTTC. Amino acid sequence: CASSLSSVSYEQYF.